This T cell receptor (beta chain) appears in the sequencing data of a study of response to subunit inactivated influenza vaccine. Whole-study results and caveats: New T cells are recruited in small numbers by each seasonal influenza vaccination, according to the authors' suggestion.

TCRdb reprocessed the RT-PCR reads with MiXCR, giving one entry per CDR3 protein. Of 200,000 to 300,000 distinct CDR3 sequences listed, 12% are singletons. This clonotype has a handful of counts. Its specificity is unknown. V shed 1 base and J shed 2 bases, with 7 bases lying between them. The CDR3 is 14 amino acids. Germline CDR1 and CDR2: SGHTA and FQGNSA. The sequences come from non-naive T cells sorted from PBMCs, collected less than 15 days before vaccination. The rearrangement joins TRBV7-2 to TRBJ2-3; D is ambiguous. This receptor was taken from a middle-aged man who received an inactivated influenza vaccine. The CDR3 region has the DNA TGTGCCAGCAGCTTAGACGTAAACACAGATACGCAGTATTTT. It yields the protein CASSLDVNTDTQYF.